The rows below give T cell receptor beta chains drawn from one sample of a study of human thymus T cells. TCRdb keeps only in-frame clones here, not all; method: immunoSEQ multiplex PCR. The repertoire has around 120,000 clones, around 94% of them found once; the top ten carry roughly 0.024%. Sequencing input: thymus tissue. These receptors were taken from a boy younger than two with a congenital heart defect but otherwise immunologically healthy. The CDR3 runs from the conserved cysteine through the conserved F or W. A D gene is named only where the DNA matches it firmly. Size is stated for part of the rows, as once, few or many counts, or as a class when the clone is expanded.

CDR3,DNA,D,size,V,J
CASSLGGLADTGELFF,TGTGCCAGCAGCTTAGGGGGACTAGCGGACACCGGGGAGCTGTTTTTT,TRBD2,NA,TRBV7-3,TRBJ2-2
CASSSLQGAQGVYGYTF,TGTGCCAGCAGCTCCTTACAGGGGGCGCAGGGCGTCTATGGCTACACCTTC,TRBD1,NA,TRBV7-2,TRBJ1-2
CASSGLAGGGTDTQYF,TGTGCCAGCAGTGGACTAGCGGGGGGAGGCACAGATACGCAGTATTTT,TRBD2,NA,TRBV27,TRBJ2-3
CATSSEPGQGLYEQYF,TGTGCCACCAGCAGTGAACCGGGACAGGGCCTCTACGAGCAGTACTTC,TRBD1,NA,TRBV15,TRBJ2-7
CASSTRQGGYTF,TGTGCCAGCAGCACCCGACAGGGTGGATACACCTTC,TRBD1,NA,TRBV11-2,TRBJ1-2
CAWSVRTASYEQYF,TGTGCCTGGAGTGTACGGACCGCGTCCTACGAGCAGTACTTC,NA,NA,TRBV30,TRBJ2-7
CASSAGPYEQYF,TGTGCCAGCAGCGCTGGGCCCTACGAGCAGTACTTC,NA,NA,TRBV7-6,TRBJ2-7
CASSQDGGGRKTQYF,TGCGCCAGCAGCCAAGATGGCGGGGGCAGGAAGACCCAGTACTTC,NA,NA,TRBV4-1,TRBJ2-5
CAWSSHRTGGKTF,TGTGCCTGGAGTTCCCATCGGACGGGGGGAAAGACCTTC,NA,NA,TRBV30,TRBJ1-2
CASSSRTGREKLFF,TGTGCCAGCAGTTCAAGGACAGGACGAGAAAAACTGTTTTTT,TRBD1,once,TRBV28,TRBJ1-4
CASSPQSRGSEQYF,TGTGCCAGCAGTCCCCAGTCGAGAGGTTCCGAGCAGTACTTC,NA,NA,TRBV27,TRBJ2-7
CATSGDREGPYNSPLHF,TGTGCCACCAGCGGGGACAGGGAGGGGCCTTATAATTCACCCCTCCACTTT,TRBD1,NA,TRBV15,TRBJ1-6
CASSFGGGYTF,TGTGCCAGCAGCTTCGGCGGGGGCTACACCTTC,NA,NA,TRBV7-9,TRBJ1-2
CASSLASQGAYEQYF,TGTGCCAGCAGCTTAGCGAGCCAGGGGGCCTACGAGCAGTACTTC,TRBD1,NA,TRBV7-2,TRBJ2-7
CASSFLQGALGYTF,TGTGCCAGCAGTTTCCTACAGGGGGCGCTAGGCTACACCTTC,TRBD1,NA,TRBV27,TRBJ1-2
CASSLEASGGASYNEQFF,TGTGCCAGCAGCTTAGAGGCTAGCGGGGGGGCCTCCTACAATGAGCAGTTCTTC,TRBD2,NA,TRBV7-2,TRBJ2-1
CASSLPGQSPIIEAFF,TGTGCCAGCAGTTTACCTGGACAGTCCCCAATCATTGAAGCTTTCTTT,NA,NA,TRBV28,TRBJ1-1
CASSANQNEQFF,TGTGCCAGCAGTGCCAACCAGAATGAGCAGTTCTTC,NA,NA,TRBV6-1,TRBJ2-1
CASSVQGVESGNTIYF,TGTGCCAGCAGTGTACAGGGGGTTGAATCTGGAAACACCATATATTTT,TRBD1,NA,TRBV2,TRBJ1-3
CASSPGGQSSYNEQFF,TGTGCCAGCAGCCCCGGGGGGCAAAGCTCCTACAATGAGCAGTTCTTC,NA,NA,TRBV11-3,TRBJ2-1
CASTLSPGRYNSPLHF,TGTGCCAGCACCCTTTCGCCTGGACGGTATAATTCACCCCTCCACTTT,NA,NA,TRBV28,TRBJ1-6
CASSPPGYEQFF,TGCGCCAGCAGCCCCCCAGGGTATGAGCAGTTCTTC,NA,NA,TRBV5-1,TRBJ2-1
CASSSHRGVGYTF,TGTGCCAGCAGCTCTCACAGGGGTGTTGGCTACACCTTC,TRBD1,NA,TRBV7-2,TRBJ1-2
CASSLTGDYGYTF,TGCGCCAGCAGCTTGACAGGGGACTATGGCTACACCTTC,TRBD1,NA,TRBV5-1,TRBJ1-2
CASRELAEETQYF,TGTGCCAGCAGAGAGCTAGCGGAAGAGACCCAGTACTTC,TRBD2,once,TRBV2,TRBJ2-5
CASSLWANEQFF,TGTGCCAGCAGCTTATGGGCGAATGAGCAGTTCTTC,NA,NA,TRBV7-6,TRBJ2-1
CASSYLGRSYNSPLHF,TGTGCCAGCAGTTACTTGGGACGGTCTTATAATTCACCCCTCCACTTT,NA,NA,TRBV6-6,TRBJ1-6
CASSPPPDFVLNEQFF,TGTGCCAGCTCACCACCTCCAGATTTTGTGTTGAATGAGCAGTTCTTC,NA,NA,TRBV18,TRBJ2-1
CASSTGRRPDQPQHF,TGTGCCAGCAGTACTGGACGTCGGCCGGATCAGCCCCAGCATTTT,NA,few,TRBV6-5,TRBJ1-5
CASSLDTTEAFF,TGCGCCAGCAGCTTGGACACGACTGAAGCTTTCTTT,NA,few,TRBV5-1,TRBJ1-1
CASSFRASSYNEQFF,TGTGCCAGCAGCTTCCGGGCCAGCTCCTACAATGAGCAGTTCTTC,NA,NA,TRBV11-2,TRBJ2-1
CASSPPRGQETQYF,TGTGCCAGCAGCCCACCCCGTGGACAAGAGACCCAGTACTTC,NA,NA,TRBV28,TRBJ2-5
CAWSVGPRGLGETQYF,TGTGCCTGGAGTGTAGGGCCGCGGGGGTTAGGAGAGACCCAGTACTTC,TRBD2,NA,TRBV30,TRBJ2-5
CASSPGVPYEQYF,TGTGCCAGCAGCCCCGGGGTCCCCTACGAGCAGTACTTC,NA,NA,TRBV11-3,TRBJ2-7
CASSPASGGNQPQHF,TGTGCCAGCTCACCGGCGTCTGGGGGCAATCAGCCCCAGCATTTT,NA,NA,TRBV18,TRBJ1-5
CASSSNSPDPSGGPGGELFF,TGTGCCAGCAGCTCAAACTCTCCGGACCCTAGCGGGGGGCCGGGCGGGGAGCTGTTTTTT,TRBD2,NA,TRBV7-6,TRBJ2-2
CASRCCPTGGENYGYTF,TGTGCCAGTAGGTGTTGTCCCACAGGGGGCGAGAACTATGGCTACACCTTC,TRBD1,NA,TRBV19,TRBJ1-2
CASSLAPGPGIYEQYF,TGTGCCAGCAGCTTAGCCCCGGGGCCAGGAATCTACGAGCAGTACTTC,NA,NA,TRBV7-2,TRBJ2-7
CASSPLLHEQYF,TGTGCCAGCAGCCCACTCCTCCACGAGCAGTACTTC,NA,NA,TRBV11-2,TRBJ2-7
CASSTGNYGYTF,TGCGCCAGCAGTACAGGGAACTATGGCTACACCTTC,NA,NA,TRBV5-1,TRBJ1-2
CASSYFSGPPLHF,TGTGCCAGCAGTTACTTCTCTGGGCCACCCCTCCACTTT,NA,NA,TRBV6-5,TRBJ1-6
CASRRGQGRTPLSGEQYF,TGTGCCAGCAGGCGCGGACAGGGCAGAACCCCTTTGTCTGGCGAGCAGTACTTC,TRBD1,NA,TRBV7-8,TRBJ2-7
CASSFWASGYTF,TGTGCCAGCAGCTTTTGGGCGTCCGGCTACACCTTC,NA,NA,TRBV5-6,TRBJ1-2
CATSRTGDSGNTIYF,TGTGCCACCAGCAGAACAGGGGATTCTGGAAACACCATATATTTT,TRBD1,NA,TRBV15,TRBJ1-3
CASTHKTPEAFF,TGTGCCAGCACCCACAAGACCCCTGAAGCTTTCTTT,NA,NA,TRBV11-3,TRBJ1-1
CASSWTGPYTEAFF,TGTGCCAGCAGTTGGACAGGCCCTTACACTGAAGCTTTCTTT,TRBD1,few,TRBV6-1,TRBJ1-1
CASSMAIFSYGYTF,TGTGCCAGCAGTATGGCCATCTTCAGCTATGGCTACACCTTC,NA,NA,TRBV6-5,TRBJ1-2
CASSLSDRVEAFF,TGTGCCAGCAGTTTATCGGACAGGGTGGAGGCTTTCTTT,TRBD1,NA,TRBV28,TRBJ1-1
CASSSTHLTPNTEAFF,TGCGCCAGCAGCTCCACACACCTAACACCAAACACTGAAGCTTTCTTT,NA,NA,TRBV5-1,TRBJ1-1
CASSSWAGTGELFF,TGTGCCAGCAGCTCATGGGCGGGGACCGGGGAGCTGTTTTTT,NA,NA,TRBV9,TRBJ2-2
CASSLEHRQGGNQPQHF,TGTGCCAGCAGTTTGGAGCACCGACAGGGGGGGAATCAGCCCCAGCATTTT,TRBD1,NA,TRBV28,TRBJ1-5
CASSQPRTEAFF,TGCGCCAGCAGCCAACCGCGGACTGAAGCTTTCTTT,NA,NA,TRBV4-3,TRBJ1-1
CASSYSTGANQPQHF,TGTGCCAGCAGTTACTCGACAGGTGCCAATCAGCCCCAGCATTTT,NA,NA,TRBV6-6,TRBJ1-5